This is a list of T cell receptor beta chains from one sample in a study of Graves' ophthalmopathy and Graves' hyperthyroidism. TCRdb reanalysed the multiplex PCR reads using MiXCR and keeps one entry per CDR3 protein. The data show around 1,000,000 distinct CDR3 sequences, less than 45% seen once. The sample taken for sequencing was peripheral blood or thyroid tissue (not recorded which). The receptors come from an adult man with Graves' hyperthyroidism. Both conserved end residues are part of each CDR3. Fields, in order: J gene, D gene, clone size, V gene, CDR3 DNA, CDR3 protein. A D gene is named only where the DNA matches it firmly. Size is stated for part of the rows, as once, few or many counts, or as a class when the clone is expanded.

TRBJ2-7 | . | once | TRBV2 | TGTGCCAGCAGAATAGCGACCTTCTCCTACGAGCAGTACTTC | CASRIATFSYEQYF
TRBJ2-7 | TRBD1 | many | TRBV10-3 | TGTGCCATCAGTGGACGGGACAGCAAGTGGGGCGAGCAGTACTTC | CAISGRDSKWGEQYF
TRBJ1-6 | TRBD1 | many | TRBV6-5 | TGTGCCAGCAGGTCACCGGGACAGCGATCCAATTCACCCCTCCACTTT | CASRSPGQRSNSPLHF
TRBJ1-5 | TRBD1 | many | TRBV4-3 | TGCGCCAGCAGCCAAGATCTGACAGGGCTTCAGCCCCAGCATTTT | CASSQDLTGLQPQHF
TRBJ2-2 | . | many | TRBV7-8 | TGTGCCAGCAGCTTAGTTGAGGTGACCGGGGAGCTGTTTTTT | CASSLVEVTGELFF
TRBJ2-5 | TRBD2 | many | TRBV9 | TGTGCCAACGGGAGGGAAGAGACCCAGTACTTC | CANGREETQYF
TRBJ1-6 | TRBD1 | . | TRBV2 | TGTGCCAGCCGGGACAGACAGGGTACAAGTTCACCCCTCCACTTT | CASRDRQGTSSPLHF
TRBJ1-6 | TRBD1 | many | TRBV2 | TGTGCCAGCAGCGCTACTCCTTCCAGGGGGAATTCACCCCTCCACTTT | CASSATPSRGNSPLHF
TRBJ2-5 | TRBD2 | . | TRBV4-3 | TGCGCCAGCAGCCAAGACCTGGGACTAGCGGGAGACGCGGAGACCCAGTACTTC | CASSQDLGLAGDAETQYF
TRBJ1-1 | . | . | TRBV18 | TGTGCCAGCTCACCACGCGGGGGGCTTGGAGAGACTGAAGCTTTCTTT | CASSPRGGLGETEAFF
TRBJ2-7 | TRBD2 | . | TRBV6-5 | TGTGCCAGCAGTAGCGCCGGGACTAGCGGGGGGCAGTACTTC | CASSSAGTSGGQYF
TRBJ2-5 | TRBD2 | many | TRBV29-1 | TGCAGCGTTGAAGAGGCGGGAGGGCGGCAAGAGACCCAGTACTTC | CSVEEAGGRQETQYF
TRBJ2-7 | TRBD1 | many | TRBV5-1 | TGCGCCAGCAGCCGCGGGACAGGGGGATCTTACGAGCAGTACTTC | CASSRGTGGSYEQYF
TRBJ2-2 | . | many | TRBV7-6 | TGTGCCAGCAGCCCAACAGGGACGAACACCGGGGAGCTGTTTTTT | CASSPTGTNTGELFF
TRBJ2-7 | . | . | TRBV24-1 | TGTGCCACCAGTGATGCCGGGTGGTCCTACGAGCAGTACTTC | CATSDAGWSYEQYF
TRBJ2-5 | TRBD1 | many | TRBV19 | TGTGCCAGTAGTATTACCGGGACAGGGACGAAGACCCAGTACTTC | CASSITGTGTKTQYF
TRBJ2-7 | TRBD1 | . | TRBV5-5 | TGCGCCAGCAGCCAGTCCCCGGGACAGGACGAGCAGTACTTC | CASSQSPGQDEQYF
TRBJ2-5 | TRBD2 | many | TRBV20-1 | TGCAGTGCCACGACTAGCGGGAAGACATACCAAGAGACCCAGTACTTC | CSATTSGKTYQETQYF
TRBJ2-2 | TRBD2 | many | TRBV9 | TGTGCCAGCAGCGTAGGGACTAGCGACGGCACCGGGGAGCTGTTTTTT | CASSVGTSDGTGELFF
TRBJ2-7 | . | . | TRBV12-3/TRBV12-4 | TGTGCCAGCAGTTTAGGAGTAGGGGAGGCAAACTACGAGCAGTACTTC | CASSLGVGEANYEQYF
TRBJ2-7 | . | . | TRBV2 | TGTGCCAGCAGTGATGGAGCCGGGACCCACCTGGGATACGAGCAGTACTTC | CASSDGAGTHLGYEQYF
TRBJ1-3 | . | many | TRBV11-2 | TGTGCCAGCAACTCCGGACGCTCTGGAAACACCATATATTTT | CASNSGRSGNTIYF
TRBJ1-6 | . | . | TRBV7-9 | TGTGCCAGCAGCGGCCCAAGGGGAGCCCTCCACTTT | CASSGPRGALHF
TRBJ2-7 | . | . | TRBV10-3 | TGTGCCATCAGTGAGGGTGGGGACTCGACGGACGAGCAGTACTTC | CAISEGGDSTDEQYF
TRBJ1-3 | . | once | TRBV19 | TGTGCCAGTAGTCCAAGGGGGACACCGAGGAACACCATATATTTT | CASSPRGTPRNTIYF
TRBJ2-5 | . | few | TRBV5-8 | TGTGCCAGCAGCTTGGCCTTACAGGGAGTACAAGAGACCCAGTACTTC | CASSLALQGVQETQYF
TRBJ1-2 | . | many | TRBV19 | TGTGCCAGTAGCGGGACACCGAACTATGGCTACACCTTC | CASSGTPNYGYTF
TRBJ2-7 | . | once | TRBV20-1 | TGCAGTGCTAGAGATGTTAATGGGGGCTCCTACGAGCAGTACTTC | CSARDVNGGSYEQYF
TRBJ2-3 | TRBD2 | . | TRBV10-3 | TGTGCCATCAGAACCCTAGCGGGGGCCACAGATACGCAGTATTTT | CAIRTLAGATDTQYF
TRBJ2-5 | . | . | TRBV5-1 | TGCGCCAGCAGCCTCGGACGAGCGGACCAAGAGACCCAGTACTTC | CASSLGRADQETQYF
TRBJ1-2 | . | . | TRBV7-2 | TGTGCCAGTCAATTAGGCTATGGCTACACCTTC | CASQLGYGYTF
TRBJ2-5 | TRBD2 | . | TRBV10-2 | TGCGCCAGCAGTATTAGCGGGGGGTTACCGACAGAGACCCAGTACTTC | CASSISGGLPTETQYF
TRBJ1-2 | . | . | TRBV20-1 | TGCAGCGTTGACATCGGGCCGAACTATGGCTACACCTTC | CSVDIGPNYGYTF
TRBJ2-7 | . | many | TRBV2 | TGTGCCAGCACTCCTTCCTACGAGCAGTACTTC | CASTPSYEQYF
TRBJ1-2 | . | . | TRBV24-1 | TGTGCCACCAGTGGGGCCTATGGCTACACCTTC | CATSGAYGYTF
TRBJ2-7 | TRBD2 | . | TRBV29-1 | TGCAGCGCCTACTCGTGGCGGGAGAACACCGGGGAGCTGTACTTC | CSAYSWRENTGELYF
TRBJ2-5 | . | . | TRBV6-5 | TGTGCCAGCTCTATTGGGGTTCGAAAGACCCAGTACTTC | CASSIGVRKTQYF
TRBJ1-5 | . | many | TRBV25-1 | TGTGCCAGCAGTGAATCCAGCGTGGATCAGCCCCAGCATTTT | CASSESSVDQPQHF
TRBJ2-2 | . | few | TRBV18 | TGTGCCAGCTCACCAGTAAGGGGAAACACCGGGGAGCTGTTTTTT | CASSPVRGNTGELFF
TRBJ1-5 | TRBD1 | . | TRBV10-1 | TGCGCCAGCAGTGAGGAGGGGCAAGACCCGGGACAGGGGTCTTGCAATCAGCCCCAGCATTTT | CASSEEGQDPGQGSCNQPQHF
TRBJ1-1 | . | few | TRBV20-1 | TGCAGTGCTGGGCGAGGAGTTTTGAACACTGAAGCTTTCTTT | CSAGRGVLNTEAFF
TRBJ1-2 | TRBD1 | . | TRBV7-2 | TGTGCCAGCAGCTTAGGGACAGGGAGAGTCTATGGCTACACCTTC | CASSLGTGRVYGYTF
TRBJ1-5 | . | many | TRBV19 | TGTGCCAGTAGTATCAGGTCGGCGGGCAATCAGCCCCAGCATTTT | CASSIRSAGNQPQHF
TRBJ1-1 | TRBD1 | many | TRBV7-9 | TGTGCCAGCAGCTTAGGTCCAGGGGGCCTGAACACTGAAGCTTTCTTT | CASSLGPGGLNTEAFF
TRBJ1-2 | TRBD1 | many | TRBV29-1 | TGCAGCGCCGGGGACAGCCTTAACTATGGCTACACCTTC | CSAGDSLNYGYTF
TRBJ1-2 | . | many | TRBV7-8 | TGTGCCAGCAGCTTAGCTCAAGAAAACTATGGCTACACCTTC | CASSLAQENYGYTF